These 5 T cell receptor beta chains were sequenced from one sample in a study of PD-L1 blockade in urothelial cancer. Time point meaning: pretreatment peripheral blood. Assay: immunoSEQ multiplex PCR; the TCRdb copy retains only in-frame clones and omits some. This repertoire shows over 15,000 clones, approximately 89% found once; its top ten account for 12%. The specimen comprised PBMCs, sampled around atezolizumab (anti-PD-L1) treatment. The source of these receptors is a man between 65 and 85 years old with urothelial cancer.

The rearrangement joins TRBV30 to TRBJ1-3, with D perhaps matching TRBD1 (5 bases). This CDR3 contains 15 residues. The germline gives CDR1 GTSNPN, CDR2 SVGIG (reference sequence). V was clipped by 2 bases and J by 0 bases, with 11 bases between them. CDR3 DNA sequence: TGTGCCTGGAGTTCGACAGAATTCTCTGGAAACACCATATATTTT. Translation gives CAWSSTEFSGNTIYF.

The rearrangement joins TRBV28 to TRBJ2-3; tentatively, D is TRBD2 (6 bases). The CDR3 extends over 15 amino acids. The V gene lost 1 base and the J gene lost 2 bases, with 10 bases spanning the gap. Germline values: CDR1 MDHEN, CDR2 SYDVKM. CDR3 sequence: CASSLSAGSTDTQYF. The CDR3 region has the DNA TGTGCCAGCAGTTTATCTGCGGGGTCCACAGATACGCAGTATTTT.

This sequence joins TRBV2 and TRBJ2-7; 8 nucleotides agree with TRBD2. The ends lost 6 bases at V and 1 base at J; junction bases unmatched: 5. CDR3 length: 14 residues. In germline, CDR1 is SNHLY, CDR2 FYNNEI. CDR3 sequence reads: CASRIAGWSYEQYF. The CDR3 DNA reads as TGTGCCAGCAGGATAGCGGGGTGGTCCTACGAGCAGTACTTC.

The chain is built from TRBV28 and TRBJ1-4, with D tentatively TRBD1 (5 bases). V was pared by 10 bases and J by 8 bases, with 8 bases between. This CDR3 region has 10 residues. CDR1 and CDR2 (germline): MDHEN, SYDVKM. For the CDR3, the DNA is TGTGCCATACGGGGGGAAAAACTGTTTTTT. This translates into CAIRGEKLFF.

This sequence joins TRBV27 and TRBJ1-5, with D possibly TRBD1 on 5 matching bases. Per the germline V gene, CDR1 is MNHEY and CDR2 is SMNVEV (reference sequence). The CDR3 has 17 residues. With 8 bases removed from V and 6 bases from J, the gap between germline ends came to 26 bases. The CDR3 is CASSAFWAEHQGQPQHF. CDR3 DNA sequence: TGTGCCAGCTCGGCGTTTTGGGCAGAACATCAGGGTCAGCCCCAGCATTTT.